This T cell receptor (beta chain) was retrieved from a study of early T cells in non-severe SARS-CoV-2 infection. As for the study in general: The authors sequenced bulk RNA from unsorted whole blood, leaving chains unpaired.

Attachment of unique molecular identifiers to individual cDNA molecules was performed. MiXCR was run by TCRdb on the 5' RACE reads, yielding one entry per CDR3 protein. The sample carries about 56,000 distinct CDR3 sequences, over 9.5% recorded once. This clonotype was detected only a few times. V trimming: 1 base; J trimming: 3 bases; junction bases outside the gene matches: 7. The germline CDR1 and CDR2 sequences are DFQATT and SNEGSKA (reference sequence). This CDR3 has 16 amino acids. The sequence derives from an adult who was a healthcare worker with PCR-confirmed SARS-CoV-2 infection or an uninfected control (not recorded which). The chain carries TRBV20-1 and TRBJ1-1, with TRBD1 matching 11 bases. Sequences were obtained from whole blood. The CDR3 region has the DNA TGCAGTGCTAGAGCCCTGGGGACAGGGGGATACACTGAAGCTTTCTTT. The encoded protein is CSARALGTGGYTEAFF.